Presented here are 26 T cell receptor beta chains from one specimen sequenced in a study of Graves' ophthalmopathy and Graves' hyperthyroidism. CDR3 regions of TCR beta were amplified from RNA transcripts. Second-round multiplex PCR came after first-round RT-PCR with HTBI primers. TCRdb reanalysed the multiplex PCR reads using MiXCR and keeps one entry per CDR3 protein. The sample contains some 240,000 distinct CDR3 sequences, about 47% of which appear only once. The sequencing sample was made of peripheral blood. These receptors all stem from an adult man with Graves' ophthalmopathy.

The CDR3 sequence is CASSDDRNTEAFF. CDR3 coding DNA: TGTGCCAGCAGCGATGACAGGAACACTGAAGCTTTCTTT. The J gene is TRBJ1-1, the V gene TRBV2, with D possibly being TRBD1 (5 bases). Per the germline V gene, CDR1 is SNHLY and CDR2 is FYNNEI. Trimming took 6 bases from V and 1 from J, leaving 9 bases between them. The CDR3 runs 13 residues.

In this sample, this clonotype turned up a few times. The rearrangement uses TRBV2 and TRBJ1-5, with D tentatively TRBD1 (6 bases). From germline, CDR1 is SNHLY and CDR2 FYNNEI. Trimming stripped 2 bases from V and 0 bases from J, with 17 bases between. The CDR3 extends over 18 amino acids. CDR3 sequence: CASSESQWGLGSNQPQHF. The CDR3 coding sequence is TGTGCCAGCAGTGAATCCCAGTGGGGGCTCGGTAGCAATCAGCCCCAGCATTTT.

This clonotype has only a few counts. This chain connects TRBV7-3 to TRBJ2-7; 8 nucleotides match TRBD1. Germline CDR1 reads SGHTA; CDR2 reads FQGTGA. Trimming took 5 bases from V and 7 from J; bases not matched to a gene: 7. This CDR3 spans 13 amino acids. The CDR3: CASSLGQGAEQYF. In DNA, the CDR3 is TGTGCCAGCAGCCTGGGGCAGGGGGCTGAGCAGTACTTC. Drawing the rest from reference TRBV7-3 and TRBJ2-7, the complete variable domain is GAGVSQTPSNKVTEKGKYVELRCDPISGHTALYWYRQSLGQGPEFLIYFQGTGAADDSGLPNDRFFAVRPEGSVSTLKIQRTERGDSAVYLCASSLGQGAEQYFGPGTRLTVT.

The chain recombines TRBV7-9 with TRBJ1-1, with 7 positions matching TRBD1. V lost 4 bases, J lost 1 base, and 12 bases stayed unmatched. Germline loops: CDR1 SEHNR, CDR2 FQNEAQ (reference sequence). The CDR3 totals 17 residues. CDR3: CASSSQPGTAKNTEAFF. In nucleotides, the CDR3 is TGTGCCAGCAGCTCCCAACCCGGGACAGCAAAGAACACTGAAGCTTTCTTT.

The chain uses TRBV7-9 and TRBJ1-1, with D maybe TRBD1 (6 bases). The CDR3 loop spans 11 amino acids. Germline CDR1 and CDR2: SEHNR and FQNEAQ (reference sequence). Between the trimmed V and J ends, which lost 7 bases and 7 bases, there was a span of 10 bases. The CDR3 nucleotides are TGTGCCAGCAAGGGGGGGCTTGAAGCTTTCTTT. It is translated as CASKGGLEAFF.

This clonotype showed up just once. This rearrangement joins TRBV2 to TRBJ2-2; 11 bases map to TRBD1. Germline CDR1 is SNHLY and CDR2 is FYNNEI. The CDR3 has 15 residues. The junction had 5 bases not matched to a gene; V was cut back by 6 bases and J by 5 bases. CDR3 protein: CASRKGQGETGELFF. The CDR3, as DNA: TGTGCCAGCAGGAAGGGACAGGGGGAAACCGGGGAGCTGTTTTTT. The full variable domain, completed using reference TRBV2 and TRBJ2-2, is EPEVTQTPSHQVTQMGQEVILRCVPISNHLYFYWYRQILGQKVEFLVSFYNNEISEKSEIFDDQFSVERPDGSNFTLKIRSTKLEDSAMYFCASRKGQGETGELFFGEGSRLTVL.

The chain uses TRBV6-1 and TRBJ1-2, with D perhaps matching TRBD1 (5 bases). The CDR3 totals 15 residues. Trimming cost V 6 bases and J 2 bases, with 16 bases left between them. The V gene's germline CDR1 is MNHNS and CDR2 SASEGT. The CDR3 sequence is CASSPDSLLNYGYTF. Here the CDR3 DNA reads TGTGCCAGCAGCCCCGACAGTCTCCTAAACTATGGCTACACCTTC.

The chain carries TRBV12-3 or TRBV12-4 and TRBJ2-5; 7 positions agree with TRBD2. V shed 5 bases, J shed 1 base, and the junction held 7 bases outside the gene matches. The CDR3 is 15 residues long. The CDR3 loop is CASSAGGTGQETQYF. The CDR3 DNA is TGTGCCAGCAGTGCCGGGGGGACTGGCCAAGAGACCCAGTACTTC.

Many counts were recorded for this clonotype. A junction end diverges from the germline sequence, so it may reflect a read error. The chain links TRBV5-6 to TRBJ1-1; D is ambiguous. Germline V gene sequence: CDR1 SGHDT, CDR2 YYEEEE. The CDR3 is 13 amino acids. DNA of the CDR3: TGTGCTAGCAGCTTAAGGGTTAACACTGAAGCTTTCTTT. This gives the protein CASSLRVNTEAFF. The full variable domain, completed using reference TRBV5-6 and TRBJ1-1, is DAGVTQSPTHLIKTRGQQVTLRCSPKSGHDTVSWYQQALGQGPQFIFQYYEEEERQRGNFPDRFSGHQFPNYSSELNVNALLLGDSALYLCASSLRVNTEAFFGQGTRLTVV.

In this sample, this clonotype turned up many times. The chain uses TRBV7-8 and TRBJ1-2, with D maybe TRBD1 (5 bases). V lost 10 bases, J lost 2 bases, and 14 bases lay in between. Germline CDR1 is SGHVS and CDR2 is FQNEAQ. The CDR3 is 13 residues long. The CDR3 sequence is CATSGLTNYGYTF. DNA for the CDR3: TGTGCCACATCGGGACTCACGAACTATGGCTACACCTTC.

The V call is TRBV5-4, the J call TRBJ1-2, with 9 bases fitting TRBD1. V dropped 4 bases and J dropped 8; count of bases not matched to a gene: 9. From germline, CDR1 is SGHNT and CDR2 YYREEE (reference sequence). This CDR3 is 14 amino acids long. The CDR3 DNA follows: TGTGCCAGCAGCCCGGGACAGGGCTATTTCGGCTACACCTTC. This gives the protein CASSPGQGYFGYTF.

This chain uses TRBV20-1 with TRBJ1-2; no firm D call. Germline assignment: CDR1 DFQATT and CDR2 SNEGSKA (reference sequence). This CDR3 contains 11 residues. The V end lost 6 bases, the J end lost 9 bases, and 14 bases lay between the germline ends. The CDR3 DNA is TGCAGTGCCATACGGACTGATAGCTACACCTTC. Amino acids: CSAIRTDSYTF.

This clonotype was detected only a few times. This rearrangement joins TRBV2 to TRBJ1-2; possibly TRBD1 for D (6 bases). CDR3 length equals 13 residues. Trimming took off 6 bases at V and 8 bases at J, with 16 bases between the two ends. Germline V gives CDR1 SNHLY, CDR2 FYNNEI. CDR3 protein: CASRGTFGAGYTF. CDR3 coding DNA: TGTGCCAGCAGGGGGACATTTGGTGCAGGCTACACCTTC.

The chain links TRBV2 to TRBJ1-1; D remains ambiguous. CDR1 SNHLY and CDR2 FYNNEI come from the germline V gene. The CDR3 is 15 residues long. V was trimmed by 1 base and J by 3 bases, leaving 12 bases between them. CDR3 nucleotide sequence: TGTGCCAGCAGTGAAGACCTAGGGAGGGACACTGAAGCTTTCTTT. It yields the protein CASSEDLGRDTEAFF. The complete variable domain, with remaining parts taken from reference TRBV2 and TRBJ1-1, reads EPEVTQTPSHQVTQMGQEVILRCVPISNHLYFYWYRQILGQKVEFLVSFYNNEISEKSEIFDDQFSVERPDGSNFTLKIRSTKLEDSAMYFCASSEDLGRDTEAFFGQGTRLTVV.

This clonotype was counted between two and nine times. The gene calls are TRBV19 and TRBJ1-4, with a tentative D call TRBD1 (5 bases). V gave up 4 bases and J gave up 7 bases, with 10 bases separating them. Germline lookup yields CDR1 LNHDA and CDR2 SQIVND (reference sequence). The CDR3 spans 13 residues. Here the CDR3 DNA reads TGTGCCAGTAGTAATGGGGGAGGTGAAAAACTGTTTTTT. Translation gives CASSNGGGEKLFF.

The chain joins TRBV5-1 to TRBJ2-7; 9 positions match TRBD1. Germline-derived CDR1 and CDR2 are SGHRS and YFSETQ. J was trimmed by 8 bases and V by 4 bases; bases with no gene match: 16. The CDR3 runs to 16 residues. CDR3 region: CASSPGTGRNQPQQYF. Here the CDR3 DNA reads TGCGCCAGCAGCCCAGGGACAGGGAGAAATCAGCCCCAGCAGTACTTC.

This clonotype was counted between two and nine times. A read error may account for a junction end that differs from germline. J is TRBJ1-2 and V is TRBV20-1; D ambiguous. The germline CDR1 and CDR2 sequences are DFQATT and SNEGSKA (reference sequence). CDR3 length: 14 amino acids. For the CDR3, the DNA is TGCGGTGCTAGAGATCACGATTCTAACTATGGCTACACCTTC. Translation gives CGARDHDSNYGYTF.

CDR3 coding DNA: TGTGCCAGCAGTTACTCGACAGGGGGGCAGCCCCAGCATTTT. This gives the protein CASSYSTGGQPQHF. V is TRBV2 and J is TRBJ1-5; 9 bases map to TRBD1. Germline values: CDR1 SNHLY, CDR2 FYNNEI. The V segment lost 5 bases and the J segment 7 bases; nucleotides outside the gene matches: 6. The CDR3 contains 14 residues.

The V call is TRBV7-8, the J call TRBJ1-4, with D possibly being TRBD1 (6 bases). This CDR3 is 16 amino acids long. V was clipped by 1 base and J by 8 bases, with 17 bases between them. The germline gives CDR1 SGHVS, CDR2 FQNEAQ. The CDR3 bases are TGTGCCAGCAGCTTAGGGTCAGGGGTTGATAGGGAAAAACTGTTTTTT. This translates into CASSLGSGVDREKLFF.

This clonotype was detected many times. Compared with germline, one end of the junction differs, possibly owing to a read error. The CDR3 sequence: CASSLDGSGANVLTF. For the CDR3, the DNA is TGTGCTAGCAGCTTAGACGGATCTGGGGCCAACGTCCTGACTTTC. The V and J genes are TRBV5-1 and TRBJ2-6; TRBD2 might be the D (5 bases). The germline CDR1 and CDR2 sequences are SGHRS and YFSETQ. The CDR3 runs 15 residues.

The DNA for the CDR3 is TGTGCCAGCAGCGTGTCCTCAGGGGGTGGCTATGGCTACACCTTC. Protein product: CASSVSSGGGYGYTF. V gene TRBV9 combines with J gene TRBJ1-2; 7 nucleotides align to TRBD1. Per the germline V gene, CDR1 is SGDLS and CDR2 is YYNGEE. This CDR3 has 15 residues. V lost 2 bases and J lost 4; bases outside the gene matches: 8.

The V and J genes are TRBV10-3 and TRBJ2-3; 9 nucleotides match TRBD2. Germline V lookup: CDR1 ENHRY, CDR2 SYGVKD. V lost 7 bases, J lost 0 bases, and 23 bases stayed unmatched. The CDR3 length is 21 residues. The CDR3 sequence is CAITPNAASGTTSISTDTQYF. CDR3 DNA sequence: TGTGCCATCACTCCCAACGCGGCTAGCGGGACGACTTCGATTAGCACAGATACGCAGTATTTT.

The rearrangement joins TRBV2 to TRBJ1-3, with 10 bases identical to TRBD1. The ends lost 5 bases at V and 3 bases at J; junction bases unmatched: 7. CDR3 length: 16 residues. Germline assignment: CDR1 SNHLY and CDR2 FYNNEI. The CDR3 loop is CASSRLGQGVGNTIYF. For the CDR3, the DNA is TGTGCCAGCAGTCGACTTGGACAGGGGGTTGGAAACACCATATATTTT.

The rearrangement links TRBV20-1 to TRBJ2-7, with 7 bases fitting TRBD1. CDR3 length: 12 amino acids. CDR1 DFQATT and CDR2 SNEGSKA come from the germline V gene (reference sequence). Trimming removed 5 bases from V and 4 bases from J; junction bases left unmatched: 5. CDR3 residues: CSASTGKYEQYF. The CDR3 DNA is TGCAGTGCTTCGACAGGGAAGTACGAGCAGTACTTC.

This chain uses TRBV20-1 with TRBJ2-6; D unclear. From germline, CDR1 is DFQATT and CDR2 SNEGSKA (reference sequence). V shed 3 bases and J shed 4 bases, with 13 bases lying between them. The CDR3 sequence is 15 residues long. The CDR3 DNA is TGCAGTGCTAGTATCCCGAAAAGGGGGGCCAACGTCCTGACTTTC. Translation gives CSASIPKRGANVLTF.

The chain recombines TRBV4-2 with TRBJ2-3; 10 bases agree with TRBD1. Germline assignment: CDR1 LGHNA and CDR2 YNFKEQ. V was clipped by 5 bases and J by 4 bases; unmatched bases: 6. The CDR3 loop spans 15 amino acids. CDR3 loop: CASSYRDRGADTQYF. DNA for the CDR3: TGTGCCAGCAGCTACCGGGACAGGGGCGCAGATACGCAGTATTTT.